Described below is a single T cell receptor (beta chain) sequence and its context. Its antigen is unknown. Tumor samples were obtained before definitive surgery or chemotherapy. Germline V lookup: CDR1 MNHEY, CDR2 SMNVEV (reference sequence). The ends were cut back, 3 bases at V and 1 base at J, with 6 bases in the middle. This CDR3 contains 13 residues. This record belongs to a study of high-grade serous ovarian cancer treatment subgroups. Study background: Each sample yielded on average roughly 8,200 unique TCR beta rearrangements from approximately 13,000 reads. Broader study findings: Without spatial data, bulk sequencing limits insight into HGSC tumor diversity.

Produced via immunoSEQ multiplex PCR; TCRdb's table is partial and in-frame only. The sample lists about 33,000 clones; over 60% were seen once. The chain links TRBV27 to TRBJ1-1, with D maybe TRBD1 (5 bases). This receptor was identified in a human donor with high-grade serous ovarian cancer. Sample: tumor tissue. As DNA, the CDR3 is TGTGCCAGCAGTTTTGGGGGGAACACTGAAGCTTTCTTT. Its protein product is CASSFGGNTEAFF.